Described below is a single TCR beta chain sequence and its context. The antigen remains unidentified. CDR1 and CDR2 from the germline V gene are MGHRA and YSYEKL. V was trimmed by 3 bases and J by 1 base, leaving 9 bases between them. CDR3 length equals 14 residues. These data are taken from a study of T cell repertoires in cytomegalovirus infection. On the study more broadly: Selected CMV epitopes included recently identified HLA-C-restricted ones as well as well-studied HLA-B-restricted ones. Public TCR beta signatures provided an indication of both CMV infection and a matching HLA type.

Findings and limits, study-wide: Ex vivo, HLA-C-restricted CMV-specific TCR beta clonotypes prevailed over the rest of the response. Adding up the frequency of public TCR beta families identified people who carried CMV plus the relevant HLA.

MiXCR, applied by TCRdb to the reads, yields one record per CDR3 protein. The sample shows about 900,000 distinct CDR3 sequences, about a third of them seen only once. The TCR originated in a human donor in good health (CMV status not recorded). Some clones in this sample may be carry-over from other donors' samples. The gene calls are TRBV4-1 and TRBJ2-5; the D is unclear. Sample: cultured CD8+ T cells from PBMCs, taken from culture after CMV antigen stimulation. The CDR3 here is CASSQNPIQETQYF. The DNA for the CDR3 is TGCGCCAGCAGCCAGAACCCGATCCAAGAGACCCAGTACTTC.